This TCR beta chain is drawn from a study of T-cell memory formation after mild COVID-19. TCRdb processed the 5' RACE reads anew with MiXCR; each CDR3 protein has one entry. The sample lists 430,000 or so distinct CDR3 sequences; around a quarter were seen once. About this clonotype: Its cognate antigen is unknown.

Findings and limits, study-wide: Later expanders leaned CD4+, whereas clones that contracted between day 15 and 85 were balanced CD4/CD8. CD4+ contracting clones lay mainly in CM and EM, CD8+ ones in EMRA.

V was clipped by 7 bases and J by 1 base, with 14 bases between them. Germline-derived CDR1 and CDR2 are LNHNV and YYDKDF (reference sequence). This CDR3 is 14 amino acids long. This clonotype was obtained from an adult woman who had mild COVID-19 (a few samples of this study predate the infection). Cell type and time point are not known. The chain is built from TRBV15 and TRBJ2-7, with D tentatively TRBD1 (6 bases). Source material: PBMCs or a T cell subset sorted from them (not recorded which). In DNA form, the CDR3 reads TGTGCCACCAACGAAGGGACACCATCCTACGAGCAGTACTTC. This codes for CATNEGTPSYEQYF.